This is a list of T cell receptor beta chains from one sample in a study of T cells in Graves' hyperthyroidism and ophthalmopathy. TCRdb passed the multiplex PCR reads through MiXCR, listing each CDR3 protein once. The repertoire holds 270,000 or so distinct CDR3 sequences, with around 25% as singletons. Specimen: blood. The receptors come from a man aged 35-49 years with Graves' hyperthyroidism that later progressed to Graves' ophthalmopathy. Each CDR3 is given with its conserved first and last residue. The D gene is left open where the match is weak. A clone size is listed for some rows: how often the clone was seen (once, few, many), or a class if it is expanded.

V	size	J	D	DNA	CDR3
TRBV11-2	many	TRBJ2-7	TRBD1	TGTGCCAGCAGCGTATTCCGGGACAGAACCTACGAGCAGTACTTC	CASSVFRDRTYEQYF
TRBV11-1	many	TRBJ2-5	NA	TGTGCCAGCAGCGGCGCGGGCTCTCAAGAGACCCAGTACTTC	CASSGAGSQETQYF
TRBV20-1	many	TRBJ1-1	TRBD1	TGCAGTGCTAGTTTACAACCCGGGACAGGAGACCGAGCTTTCTTT	CSASLQPGTGDRAFF
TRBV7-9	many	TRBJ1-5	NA	TGTGCCACCCAGACCGGAGATCAGCCCCAGCATTTT	CATQTGDQPQHF
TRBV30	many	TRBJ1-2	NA	TGTGCCTGGAGTGATCCGGGTTCGCGGATATATGGCTACACCTTC	CAWSDPGSRIYGYTF
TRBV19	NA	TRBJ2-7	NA	TGTGCCAGTAGTATACAGGGACGGCGGCACTACGAGCAGTACTTC	CASSIQGRRHYEQYF
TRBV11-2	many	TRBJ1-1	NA	TGTGCCAGCAACCCGACTTTTGGCAACACTGAAGCTTTCTTT	CASNPTFGNTEAFF
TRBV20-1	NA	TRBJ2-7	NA	TGCAGTGCTAGGAACACCGCCTACGAGCAGTACTTC	CSARNTAYEQYF
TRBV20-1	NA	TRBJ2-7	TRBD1	TGCAGTGCTAGAGGGGGGACAGGTTACTACGAGCAGTACTTC	CSARGGTGYYEQYF
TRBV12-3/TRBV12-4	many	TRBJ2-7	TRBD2	TGTGCCAGCAGCCCCGGCCTAGCGGGATGGTACGAGCAGTACTTC	CASSPGLAGWYEQYF
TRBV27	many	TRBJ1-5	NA	TGTGCCAGCAGTTTATCGCGGAACCTCGGAAATCAGCCCCAGCATTTT	CASSLSRNLGNQPQHF
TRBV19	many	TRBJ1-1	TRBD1	TGTGCCAGTAGTAGAGAGACAGGGCTGGGGAACACTGAAGCTTTCTTT	CASSRETGLGNTEAFF
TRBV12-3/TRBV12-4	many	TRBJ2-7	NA	TGTGCCAGCAGTGACCAAAGCCGGGACCCCACCTACGAGCAGTACTTC	CASSDQSRDPTYEQYF
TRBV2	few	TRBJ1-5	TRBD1	TGTGCCAGCAGTGAGACCCAGGGGGCTGGAAATCAGCCCCAGCATTTT	CASSETQGAGNQPQHF
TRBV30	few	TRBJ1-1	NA	TGTGCCTGGAGTTTCCGGGCAGCCCTGAACACTGAAGCTTTCTTT	CAWSFRAALNTEAFF
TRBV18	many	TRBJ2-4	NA	TGTGCCAGCTCACCACCGGTAGCCAAAAACATTCAGTACTTC	CASSPPVAKNIQYF
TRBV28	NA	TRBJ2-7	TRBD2	TGTGCCAGCAGTTTAGAAGCGGGGGCCTACGAGCAGTACTTC	CASSLEAGAYEQYF
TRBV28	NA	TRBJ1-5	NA	TGTGCCAGCAGTTCTACCCGGGACATTAATCAGCCCCAGCATTTT	CASSSTRDINQPQHF
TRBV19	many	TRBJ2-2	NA	TGTGCCAGTAGTACACCTCGACAGAACACCGGGGAGCTGTTTTTT	CASSTPRQNTGELFF
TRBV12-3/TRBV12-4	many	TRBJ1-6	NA	TGTGCCAGCAGTTTGGGGTCGTCTTCACCCCTCCACTTT	CASSLGSSSPLHF
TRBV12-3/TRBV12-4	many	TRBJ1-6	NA	TGTGCCAGCACCTCGACAGGAGAAAATTCACCCCTCCACTTT	CASTSTGENSPLHF
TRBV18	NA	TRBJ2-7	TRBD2	TGTGCCAGCTCATCCAGTCGTGCGGCTAGCGGGACCCGCTACGAGCAGTACTTC	CASSSSRAASGTRYEQYF
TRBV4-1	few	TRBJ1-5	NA	TGCGCCAGCAGCCCGACCAGGGGAAGCAATCAGCCCCAGCATTTT	CASSPTRGSNQPQHF
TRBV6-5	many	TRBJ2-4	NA	TGTGCCAGCAGTTACGATCTGGACGCCAAAAACATTCAGTACTTC	CASSYDLDAKNIQYF
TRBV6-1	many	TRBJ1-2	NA	TGTGCCGTCAGGGAGTGGAACTATGGCTACACCTTC	CAVREWNYGYTF
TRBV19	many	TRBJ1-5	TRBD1	TGTGCCAGTAGTATCCGGGACAGGGTCGATCAGCCCCAGCATTTT	CASSIRDRVDQPQHF
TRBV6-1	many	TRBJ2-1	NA	TGTGCCAGCAGTCAACCGGGACCGTACCTCAATGAGCAGTTCTTC	CASSQPGPYLNEQFF
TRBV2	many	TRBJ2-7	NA	TGTGCCAGCAGTGAAGCTCTCCTTACGGGCGAGCAGTACTTC	CASSEALLTGEQYF
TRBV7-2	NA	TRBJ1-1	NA	TGTGCCAGCAGCTTAGTAGGGCGGCTAAACACTGAAGCTTTCTTT	CASSLVGRLNTEAFF
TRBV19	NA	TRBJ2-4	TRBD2	TGTGCCAGTATGGGGGTTAGCGGGCTTCTAGCCAAAAACATTCAGTACTTC	CASMGVSGLLAKNIQYF
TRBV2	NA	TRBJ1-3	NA	TGTGCCAGCAGACTGACAGTGGAAAACACCATATATTTT	CASRLTVENTIYF
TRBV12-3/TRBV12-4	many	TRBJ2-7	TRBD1	TGTGCCAGCAGTTTGGGGACAGGGGTCTACGAGCAGTACTTC	CASSLGTGVYEQYF
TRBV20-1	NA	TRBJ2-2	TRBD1	TGCAGTGCTAGAACCGCGGGACAGGGGATTGGCGGGGAGCTGTTTTTT	CSARTAGQGIGGELFF
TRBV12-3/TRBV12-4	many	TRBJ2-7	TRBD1	TGTGCCAGCAGCGAACGAACCATTCGGACAGGAACCTCCTACGAGCAGTACTTC	CASSERTIRTGTSYEQYF
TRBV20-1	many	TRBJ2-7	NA	TGCAGTGCCCAAATGCCTGGCGACTACTACGAGCAGTACTTC	CSAQMPGDYYEQYF
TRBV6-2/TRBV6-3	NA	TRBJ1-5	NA	TGTGCCAGCAGTTACTCGGCAGGGCGTCAGCCCCAGCATTTT	CASSYSAGRQPQHF
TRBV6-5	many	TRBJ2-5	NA	TGTGCCAGCAGTCTCAGAGGACAGGGAGGGGAGACCCAGTACTTC	CASSLRGQGGETQYF
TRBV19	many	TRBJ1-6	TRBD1	TGTGCCAGTAGTCCAGGGACAGCTGCTAATTCACCCCTCCACTTT	CASSPGTAANSPLHF
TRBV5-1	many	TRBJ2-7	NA	TGCGCCAGCAGGTTATCCAGGGACTCCTACGAGCAGTACTTC	CASRLSRDSYEQYF
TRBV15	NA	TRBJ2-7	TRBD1	TGTGCCACCAGCAGAGGGGCCGGGACAGACCCCTACGAGCAGTACTTC	CATSRGAGTDPYEQYF
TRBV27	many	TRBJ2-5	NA	TGTGCCAGCAGTTTTGTAGGCGGCGAAGAGACCCAGTACTTC	CASSFVGGEETQYF
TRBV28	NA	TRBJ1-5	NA	TGTGCCAGCAGTATGACTCAGGGGAGGAATCAGCCCCAGCATTTT	CASSMTQGRNQPQHF